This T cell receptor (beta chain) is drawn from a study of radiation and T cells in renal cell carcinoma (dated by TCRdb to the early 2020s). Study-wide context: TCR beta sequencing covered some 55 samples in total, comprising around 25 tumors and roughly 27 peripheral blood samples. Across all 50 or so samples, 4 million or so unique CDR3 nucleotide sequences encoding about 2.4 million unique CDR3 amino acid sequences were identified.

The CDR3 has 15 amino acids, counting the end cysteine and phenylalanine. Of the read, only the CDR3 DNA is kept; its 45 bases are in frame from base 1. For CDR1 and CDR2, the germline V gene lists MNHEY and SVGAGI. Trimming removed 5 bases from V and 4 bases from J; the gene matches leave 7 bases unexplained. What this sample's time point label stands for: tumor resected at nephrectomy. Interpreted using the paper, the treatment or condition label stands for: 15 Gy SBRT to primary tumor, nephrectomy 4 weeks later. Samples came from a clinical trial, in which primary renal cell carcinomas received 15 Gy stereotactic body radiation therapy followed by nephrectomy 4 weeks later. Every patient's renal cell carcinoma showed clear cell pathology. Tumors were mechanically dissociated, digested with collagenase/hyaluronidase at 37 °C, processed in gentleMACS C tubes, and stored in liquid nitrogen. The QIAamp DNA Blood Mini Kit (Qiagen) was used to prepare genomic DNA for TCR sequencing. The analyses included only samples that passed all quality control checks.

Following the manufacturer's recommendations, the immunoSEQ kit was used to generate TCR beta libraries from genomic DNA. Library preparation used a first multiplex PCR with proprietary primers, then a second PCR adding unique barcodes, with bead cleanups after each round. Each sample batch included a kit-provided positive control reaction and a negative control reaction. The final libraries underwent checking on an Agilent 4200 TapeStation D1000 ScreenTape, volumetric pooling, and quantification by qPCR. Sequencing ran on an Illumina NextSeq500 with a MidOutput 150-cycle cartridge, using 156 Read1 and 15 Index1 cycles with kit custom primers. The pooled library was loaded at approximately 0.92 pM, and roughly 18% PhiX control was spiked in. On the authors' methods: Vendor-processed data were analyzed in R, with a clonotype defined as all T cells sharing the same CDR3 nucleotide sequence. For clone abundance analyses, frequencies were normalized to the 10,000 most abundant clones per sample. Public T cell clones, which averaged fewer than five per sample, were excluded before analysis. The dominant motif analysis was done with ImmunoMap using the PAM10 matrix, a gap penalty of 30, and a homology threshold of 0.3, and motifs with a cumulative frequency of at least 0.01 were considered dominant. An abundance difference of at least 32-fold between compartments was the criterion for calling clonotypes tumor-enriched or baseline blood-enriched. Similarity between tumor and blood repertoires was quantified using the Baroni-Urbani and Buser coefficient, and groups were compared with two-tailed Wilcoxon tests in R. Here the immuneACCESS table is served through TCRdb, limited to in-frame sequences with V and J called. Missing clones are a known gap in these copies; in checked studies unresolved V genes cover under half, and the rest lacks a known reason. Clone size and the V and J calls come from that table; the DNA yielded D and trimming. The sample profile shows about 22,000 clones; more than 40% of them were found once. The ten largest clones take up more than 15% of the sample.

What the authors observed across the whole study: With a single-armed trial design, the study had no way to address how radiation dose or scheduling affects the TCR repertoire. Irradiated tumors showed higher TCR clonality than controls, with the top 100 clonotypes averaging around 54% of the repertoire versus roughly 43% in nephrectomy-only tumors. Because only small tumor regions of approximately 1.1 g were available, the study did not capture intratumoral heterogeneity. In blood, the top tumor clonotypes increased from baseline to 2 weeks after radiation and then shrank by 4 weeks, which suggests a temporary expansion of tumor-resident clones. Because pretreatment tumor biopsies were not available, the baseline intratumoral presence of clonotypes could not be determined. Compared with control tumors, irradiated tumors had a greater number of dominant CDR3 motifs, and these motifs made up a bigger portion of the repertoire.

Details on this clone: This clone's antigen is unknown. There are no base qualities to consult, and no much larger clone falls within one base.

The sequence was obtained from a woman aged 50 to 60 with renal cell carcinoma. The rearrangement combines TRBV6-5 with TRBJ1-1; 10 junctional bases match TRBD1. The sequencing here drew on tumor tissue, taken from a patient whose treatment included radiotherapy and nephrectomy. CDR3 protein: CASSPPGQGSTEAFF. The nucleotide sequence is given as TGTGCCAGCAGTCCCCCGGGACAGGGGAGCACTGAAGCTTTCTTT.